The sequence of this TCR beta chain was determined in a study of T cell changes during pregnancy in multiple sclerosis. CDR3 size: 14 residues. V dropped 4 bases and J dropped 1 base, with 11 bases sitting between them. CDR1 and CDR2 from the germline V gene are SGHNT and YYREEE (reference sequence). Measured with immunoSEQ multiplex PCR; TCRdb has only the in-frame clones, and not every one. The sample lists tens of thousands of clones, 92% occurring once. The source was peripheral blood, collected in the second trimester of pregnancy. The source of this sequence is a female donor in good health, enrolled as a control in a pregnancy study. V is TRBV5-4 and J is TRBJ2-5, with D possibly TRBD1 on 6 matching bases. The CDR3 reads CASSQRGGQETQYF. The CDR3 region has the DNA TGTGCCAGCAGCCAAAGAGGGGGCCAAGAGACCCAGTACTTC.